One sample yielded the 25 T cell receptor beta chains listed below, sequenced in a study of blood T cell repertoires in COVID-19 (TCRdb year 2020). Libraries were made using the immunoSEQ multiplex PCR assay. TCRdb mirrors the immuneACCESS table, restricted to in-frame sequences. Some clones are absent from its copies; in checked studies, under half trace to an unresolved V gene, and the reason for the others is unknown. The sample data list 230,000 or so clones, and around 89% of these were observed just once. The ten largest account for 2% to 2.5% of the sample. Sequences were obtained from peripheral blood. The origin of the receptors is a woman in her sixties with COVID-19, enrolled during active disease.

The rearrangement uses TRBV9 and TRBJ2-3, with 7 bases that match TRBD1. J gave up 2 bases and V 3 bases, and 6 bases lay outside the gene matches. Germline V gene lookup returns CDR1 SGDLS and CDR2 YYNGEE. This CDR3 spans 15 amino acids. CDR3 region: CASSARTGITDTQYF. The CDR3 DNA follows: TGTGCCAGCAGCGCCCGGACAGGAATCACAGATACGCAGTATTTT.

The rearrangement uses TRBV3-1 (or the pseudogene TRBV3-2) and TRBJ2-2, with 13 bases that match TRBD2. The CDR3 is 18 amino acids. The germline V gene has CDR1 LGHDT and CDR2 YNNKEL (reference sequence). Trimming at V came to 4 bases and at J to 4 bases, leaving 9 bases not matched to a gene. CDR3 amino acids: CASSPALAGGRGTGELFF. CDR3 coding DNA: TGTGCCAGCAGCCCAGCACTAGCGGGGGGGCGCGGCACCGGGGAGCTGTTTTTT.

The chain couples TRBV11-3 to TRBJ1-1; unclear D gene. CDR3 length: 13 amino acids. Germline CDR1 and CDR2: SGHNT and YENEEA. The V end was cut by 4 bases, the J end by 3 bases, with 9 bases between. The CDR3 sequence is CASSSSRDTEAFF. The CDR3 DNA sequence: TGTGCCAGCAGCTCCTCCCGGGACACTGAAGCTTTCTTT. The whole variable domain, remainder taken from reference TRBV11-3 and TRBJ1-1, is EAGVVQSPRYKIIEKKQPVAFWCNPISGHNTLYWYLQNLGQGPELLIRYENEEAVDDSQLPKDRFSAERLKGVDSTLKIQPAELGDSAVYLCASSSSRDTEAFFGQGTRLTVV.

This clone was recorded only once. The V and J genes are TRBV3-1 (or the pseudogene TRBV3-2) and TRBJ2-3, with 10 bases lining up with TRBD2. V gave up 2 bases and J gave up 1 base; unmatched junction bases: 3. Looked up from germline, CDR1 is LGHDT and CDR2 is YNNKEL (reference sequence). The CDR3 length is 16 residues. DNA of the CDR3: TGTGCCAGCAGCCAAAGCACTAGCGGGGGCACAGATACGCAGTATTTT. Amino acid sequence: CASSQSTSGGTDTQYF.

This clone appeared once. The chain employs TRBV15 and TRBJ1-3, with D unclear. Germline V CDR1 and CDR2: LNHNV, YYDKDF (reference sequence). This CDR3 contains 15 residues. The V and J ends lost 2 bases and 0 bases respectively, with 8 bases between them. CDR3 bases: TGTGCCACCAGCAGAATACGGGGCTCTGGAAACACCATATATTTT. Amino acid sequence: CATSRIRGSGNTIYF.

V usage is TRBV4-1 and J usage is TRBJ1-2, with 10 bases aligning to TRBD1. J lost 1 base, V lost 4 bases, and 6 bases had no gene match. The CDR3 loop spans 16 amino acids. Germline V lookup: CDR1 MGHRA, CDR2 YSYEKL. The CDR3 DNA follows: TGCGCCAGCAGCCCAACCGGGACAGGGGATAACTATGGCTACACCTTC. This translates into CASSPTGTGDNYGYTF.

This chain uses TRBV5-1 with TRBJ2-3; possible D gene TRBD2, 6 bases. The V gene lost 1 base and the J gene lost 4 bases, with 7 bases spanning the gap. This CDR3 is built from 13 residues. From germline, CDR1 is SGHRS and CDR2 YFSETQ. In DNA form, the CDR3 reads TGCGCCAGCAGCTTGACTAGCTCAGATACGCAGTATTTT. It specifies CASSLTSSDTQYF.

This rearrangement joins TRBV3-1 (or the pseudogene TRBV3-2) to TRBJ2-7; 10 nucleotides match TRBD1. The CDR3 is made up of 15 amino acids. CDR1 is LGHDT, CDR2 YNNKEL, per germline (reference sequence). The V and J ends lost 1 base and 6 bases, in that order; junction bases with no gene match: 6. DNA of the CDR3: TGTGCCAGCAGCCAAGTTCCCGGGACAGGGGCCGAGCAGTACTTC. Translating it yields CASSQVPGTGAEQYF.

This clone occurred once. The chain has TRBV2 and TRBJ1-3; D may be TRBD1 (5 bases). V dropped 9 bases and J dropped 0 bases, with 9 bases sitting between them. The V gene's germline CDR1 is SNHLY and CDR2 FYNNEI. The CDR3 loop spans 13 amino acids. The DNA for the CDR3 is TGTGCCAGTACTACAGGCTCTGGAAACACCATATATTTT. Its translation: CASTTGSGNTIYF.

The rearrangement links TRBV5-1 to TRBJ2-5; 9 positions match TRBD2. Germline V gene sequence: CDR1 SGHRS, CDR2 YFSETQ. CDR3 length: 14 amino acids. The junction had 1 base not matched to a gene; V was cut back by 3 bases and J by 1 base. CDR3 protein: CASSSTSGQETQYF. The CDR3 DNA follows: TGCGCCAGCAGCTCGACTAGCGGCCAAGAGACCCAGTACTTC.

The chain combines TRBV7-2 with TRBJ1-2, with 7 bases identical to TRBD1. CDR1 is SGHTA, CDR2 FQGNSA, per germline. The CDR3 length is 15 residues. V lost 6 bases to trimming and J lost 0 bases; unmatched junction nucleotides: 7. As DNA, the CDR3 is TGTGCCAGCAGTGTAGCAGGGGGGCCTAACTATGGCTACACCTTC. Amino acids: CASSVAGGPNYGYTF.

The V and J genes are TRBV5-6 and TRBJ2-5; 7 positions match TRBD1. V shed 0 bases and J 2 bases; nucleotides not matched to a gene: 4. The CDR3 has 15 residues. Germline assignment: CDR1 SGHDT and CDR2 YYEEEE. The CDR3 DNA follows: TGTGCCAGCAGCTTGGCCGCGACAGGGCAAGAGACCCAGTACTTC. It encodes CASSLAATGQETQYF.

The chain combines TRBV16 with TRBJ1-5; D is unclear. The CDR3 loop spans 14 amino acids. CDR1 and CDR2 (germline): KGHSY, FQNENV. V was pared by 2 bases and J by 0 bases, with 5 bases between. In DNA form, the CDR3 reads TGTGCCAGCAGCCAAACTAATAGCAATCAGCCCCAGCATTTT. This gives the protein CASSQTNSNQPQHF.

The CDR3 nucleotides read TGTGCCAGCAGTTTATCCCCCCCCTACAGGGGTCGTTTAAGAGAGCAGTACTTC. This codes for CASSLSPPYRGRLREQYF. The chain joins TRBV27 to TRBJ2-7; 7 nucleotides match TRBD1. V lost 0 bases to trimming and J lost 7 bases; unmatched junction nucleotides: 18. This CDR3 contains 18 residues. Germline-derived CDR1 and CDR2 are MNHEY and SMNVEV (reference sequence).

The rearrangement uses TRBV5-1 and TRBJ2-2, with TRBD2 identical over 7 bases. The J segment lost 4 bases and the V segment lost 0 bases, leaving 6 bases of the junction unmatched. The CDR3 spans 16 residues. The germline V gene encodes CDR1 SGHRS and CDR2 YFSETQ. Here the CDR3 DNA reads TGCGCCAGCAGCTTGGGGCTAGCGGACGTCACCGGGGAGCTGTTTTTT. Protein product: CASSLGLADVTGELFF. Full variable domain (rest looked up from reference TRBV5-1 and TRBJ2-2): KAGVTQTPRYLIKTRGQQVTLSCSPISGHRSVSWYQQTPGQGLQFLFEYFSETQRNKGNFPGRFSGRQFSNSRSEMNVSTLELGDSALYLCASSLGLADVTGELFFGEGSRLTVL.

This rearrangement joins TRBV5-6 to TRBJ2-2, with D maybe TRBD2 (6 bases). The CDR3 length is 15 residues. Germline CDR1 SGHDT, CDR2 YYEEEE. Between the trimmed V and J ends, which lost 1 base and 5 bases, there was a span of 12 bases. CDR3 loop: CASSLFGTWTGELFF. The CDR3 DNA sequence: TGTGCCAGCAGCTTGTTTGGGACTTGGACCGGGGAGCTGTTTTTT.

The V call is TRBV6-2 or TRBV6-3, the J call TRBJ2-1, with D possibly matching TRBD1 (6 bases). Per the germline V gene, CDR1 is MNHEY and CDR2 is SVGEGT. The CDR3 is 15 amino acids. With 0 bases removed from V and 8 bases from J, the gap between germline ends came to 14 bases. In DNA, the CDR3 is TGTGCCAGCAGTTACTCGATATACAGGGCCCATGAGCAGTTCTTC. Amino acid sequence: CASSYSIYRAHEQFF.

The rearrangement joins TRBV18 to TRBJ1-2; D unclear. Trimming pared 2 bases from V and 6 bases from J, leaving 13 bases between. Germline loops: CDR1 KGHSH, CDR2 LQKENI. The CDR3 contains 14 residues. This CDR3 reads CASSPSEGGNGYTF. For the CDR3, the DNA is TGTGCCAGCTCACCATCGGAAGGAGGAAATGGCTACACCTTC.

This clone was seen a single time. The V call is TRBV6-5, the J call TRBJ2-3; D not resolved. CDR1 MNHEY and CDR2 SVGAGI come from the germline V gene. Deletions cut 5 bases from V and 4 bases from J, with 13 bases between. This CDR3 region has 14 residues. CDR3 bases: TGTGCCAGCAGTCTAGGTCGAGCCTCAGATACGCAGTATTTT. This gives the protein CASSLGRASDTQYF.

This chain joins TRBV7-2 and TRBJ2-5, with D hard to call. Trimming removed 1 base at V and 5 bases at J, with 14 bases between. From germline, CDR1 is SGHTA and CDR2 FQGNSA. The CDR3 length is 15 residues. CDR3 nucleotide sequence: TGTGCCAGCAGCTTAGAACTCGGTCGGGTGGAGACCCAGTACTTC. This encodes CASSLELGRVETQYF. Together with reference TRBV7-2 and TRBJ2-5, the CDR3 gives the full variable domain: GAGVSQSPSNKVTEKGKDVELRCDPISGHTALYWYRQSLGQGLEFLIYFQGNSAPDKSGLPSDRFSAERTGGSVSTLTIQRTQQEDSAVYLCASSLELGRVETQYFGPGTRLLVL.

The gene calls are TRBV20-1 and TRBJ1-1; unclear D gene. There are 11 residues in the CDR3. The germline V gene encodes CDR1 DFQATT and CDR2 SNEGSKA (reference sequence). V was shortened by 5 bases and J by 1 base, with 5 bases between the two germline ends. The CDR3 sequence: CSAQENTEAFF. The CDR3 DNA reads TGCAGTGCTCAGGAGAACACTGAAGCTTTCTTT.

The rearrangement joins TRBV3-1 (or the pseudogene TRBV3-2) to TRBJ2-7; 11 positions agree with TRBD1. This CDR3 is built from 16 residues. Trimming cost V 1 base and J 1 base; bases outside gene matches: 3. Germline V gene lookup returns CDR1 LGHDT and CDR2 YNNKEL (reference sequence). In nucleotides, the CDR3 is TGTGCCAGCAGCCAAGCAGGACAGGGGGCATCCTACGAGCAGTACTTC. Its translation is CASSQAGQGASYEQYF.

The V call is TRBV27, the J call TRBJ2-7; D not certain. Germline assignment: CDR1 MNHEY and CDR2 SMNVEV (reference sequence). The CDR3 covers 13 residues. The germline V and J ends were trimmed by 2 bases and 2 bases, with 7 bases remaining between them. For the CDR3, the DNA is TGTGCCAGCAGTTTAACACCGACCTACGAGCAGTACTTC. The encoded protein is CASSLTPTYEQYF.

V usage is TRBV3-1 (or the pseudogene TRBV3-2) and J usage is TRBJ2-7, with D possibly matching TRBD1 (5 bases). The CDR3 runs to 16 residues. With 0 bases removed from V and 4 bases from J, the gap between germline ends came to 16 bases. Germline V gene lookup returns CDR1 LGHDT and CDR2 YNNKEL (reference sequence). CDR3 protein: CASSQDKPPGMYEQYF. The CDR3 region has the DNA TGTGCCAGCAGCCAAGATAAACCACCAGGGATGTACGAGCAGTACTTC.

The chain joins TRBV7-2 to TRBJ2-2; D perhaps matches TRBD1 (6 bases). Germline V gene lookup returns CDR1 SGHTA and CDR2 FQGNSA. Trimming took off 1 base at V and 2 bases at J, with 8 bases between the two ends. This CDR3 region has 15 residues. The CDR3 DNA reads as TGTGCCAGCAGCTTAGGGGGGCACAACACCGGGGAGCTGTTTTTT. Translation gives CASSLGGHNTGELFF.